Listed here are 29 T cell receptor beta chains from one sample, sequenced in a study of spatial heterogeneity in lung cancer. Findings and caveats of the study: Tumors with more nonsynonymous mutations had more expanded intratumoral alpha and beta TCRs.

Specified time point: sample taken at primary tumor resection. Their antigen targets remain unknown. MiXCR, applied by TCRdb to the 5' RACE reads, yields one record per CDR3 protein. The table lists around 95,000 distinct CDR3 sequences, approximately 4.7% of them singletons, with less than 25% in the top ten. Here the sequenced sample was lung tumor tissue, taken at surgery. These receptors all come from a male donor with early-stage non-small cell lung cancer.

Ten or more counts support this clonotype. The chain joins TRBV7-6 to TRBJ2-1; D call uncertain. Trimming took 6 bases from V and 8 from J, leaving 8 bases between them. Germline lookup yields CDR1 SGHVS and CDR2 FNYEAQ. The CDR3 is made up of 11 amino acids. In nucleotides, the CDR3 is TGTGCCAGCAGTCTAAAAGATGAGCAGTTCTTC. The encoded protein is CASSLKDEQFF.

This clonotype was seen at least ten times. This chain links TRBV12-3 or TRBV12-4 with TRBJ2-5; the match to TRBD2 covers 7 bases. This CDR3 is 17 amino acids long. After removal of 1 base from V and 1 base from J, the junction contained 9 bases not matched to a gene. CDR3 sequence (DNA): TGTGCCAGCAGTTTAGACGCGTTGCGGGGGATCCAAGAGACCCAGTACTTC. Its translation: CASSLDALRGIQETQYF.

The gene calls are TRBV29-1 and TRBJ2-1; tentative D call: TRBD2 (5 bases). V lost 7 bases and J 9 bases, leaving 13 bases between the germline ends. From germline, CDR1 is SQVTM and CDR2 ANQGSEA. The CDR3 has 11 residues. The CDR3, as DNA: TGCAGCGCCCGAGCGGTCCTTGAGCAGTTCTTC. Its translation: CSARAVLEQFF.

This clonotype was counted at least ten times. The V and J genes are TRBV7-6 and TRBJ1-4; D is ambiguous. There are 15 residues in the CDR3. CDR1 is SGHVS, CDR2 FNYEAQ, per germline. V was clipped by 5 bases and J by 0 bases, with 10 bases between them. The CDR3 bases are TGTGCCAGCAGCCGCCAGAGTGCAACTAATGAAAAACTGTTTTTT. Its translation is CASSRQSATNEKLFF. The full variable domain, in which reference TRBV7-6 and TRBJ1-4 provide the parts outside the CDR3, is GAGVSQSPRYKVTKRGQDVALRCDPISGHVSLYWYRQALGQGPEFLTYFNYEAQQDKSGLPNDRFSAERPEGSISTLTIQRTEQRDSAMYRCASSRQSATNEKLFFGSGTQLSVL.

This clonotype was recorded at least ten times. The junction and the germline gene differ at one end; a read error may be behind it. The V and J genes are TRBV28 and TRBJ2-1; D is perhaps TRBD2 (6 bases). Germline CDR1 MDHEN, CDR2 SYDVKM. This CDR3 comprises 12 residues. CDR3 sequence (DNA): TGTGCCAGCGGGGGGAGTTACAGTGAGCAGTTCTTC. This gives the protein CASGGSYSEQFF.

The CDR3 spells CASRQTWGTGELFF. As DNA, the CDR3 is TGCGCCAGCAGACAAACCTGGGGGACCGGGGAGCTGTTTTTT. The genes are TRBV4-1 and TRBJ2-2; D tentatively fits TRBD1 or TRBD2 (5 bases each). The CDR3 extends over 14 amino acids. The V end was cut by 6 bases, the J end by 5 bases, with 13 bases between. CDR1 is MGHRA and CDR2 is YSYEKL in the germline V gene.

This clonotype has ten or more counts. This chain connects TRBV20-1 to TRBJ1-2; 8 bases match TRBD1. Trimming took 1 base from V and 2 from J; bases not matched to a gene: 6. CDR3 length equals 15 residues. Germline CDR1 is DFQATT and CDR2 is SNEGSKA (reference sequence). The CDR3 nucleotides read TGCAGTGCTAGAGGTTCCCGACAGGGGAACTATGGCTACACCTTC. This gives the protein CSARGSRQGNYGYTF.

In its sample, this clonotype was seen many times. The V and J genes are TRBV28 and TRBJ2-1, with 7 bases aligning to TRBD1. The CDR3 is made up of 14 amino acids. Germline CDR1 reads MDHEN; CDR2 reads SYDVKM. The trim removed 6 bases at V and 8 bases at J, leaving 10 bases unmatched. CDR3 coding DNA: TGTGCCAGCAGCCTTTCGACAGGGCGGGATGAGCAGTTCTTC. This sequence encodes CASSLSTGRDEQFF.

This clonotype showed up many times. V gene TRBV28 combines with J gene TRBJ1-4; D may be TRBD1 (5 bases). The length of the CDR3 is 18 residues. Trimming pared 5 bases from V and 3 bases from J, leaving 22 bases between. Looked up from germline, CDR1 is MDHEN and CDR2 is SYDVKM. The CDR3 sequence: CASSLPGGIPPSNEKLFF. CDR3 nucleotides: TGTGCCAGCAGTCTTCCGGGGGGGATTCCCCCGTCTAATGAAAAACTGTTTTTT.

This clonotype was observed many times. The rearrangement links TRBV18 to TRBJ1-1; possible D gene TRBD1, 6 bases. This CDR3 contains 16 residues. Germline V gives CDR1 KGHSH, CDR2 LQKENI. V gave up 4 bases and J gave up 2 bases, with 17 bases separating them. The CDR3 region is CASSQGVGQLNTEAFF. In DNA, the CDR3 is TGTGCCAGCTCACAAGGGGTCGGACAGCTAAACACTGAAGCTTTCTTT.

This clonotype was observed at least ten times. This CDR3 is CATSTEHQETQYF. The CDR3 DNA follows: TGTGCCACCTCGACAGAACACCAAGAGACCCAGTACTTC. This sequence joins TRBV24-1 and TRBJ2-5; tentative D call: TRBD1 (5 bases). V was pared by 9 bases and J by 0 bases, with 10 bases between. Germline-derived CDR1 and CDR2 are KGHDR and SFDVKD. The CDR3 extends over 13 amino acids.

This clonotype occurred many times. The gene calls are TRBV12-3 or TRBV12-4 and TRBJ2-1, with D unclear. This CDR3 is 14 amino acids long. V was pared by 7 bases and J by 5 bases, with 15 bases between. CDR3 DNA: TGTGCCAGCACCCCAAGATCGCCTAACAATGAGCAGTTCTTC. As protein: CASTPRSPNNEQFF.

This clonotype was counted a few times. This chain links TRBV5-4 with TRBJ2-1; 7 positions agree with TRBD2. CDR1 SGHNT and CDR2 YYREEE come from the germline V gene (reference sequence). Trimming at V came to 0 bases and at J to 12 bases, leaving 6 bases not matched to a gene. CDR3 size: 13 residues. For the CDR3, the DNA is TGTGCCAGCAGCTTGGGTGGTTTAGCGGGGCAGTTCTTC. Translation gives CASSLGGLAGQFF. The whole variable domain, remainder taken from reference TRBV5-4 and TRBJ2-1, is ETGVTQSPTHLIKTRGQQVTLRCSSQSGHNTVSWYQQALGQGPQFIFQYYREEENGRGNFPPRFSGLQFPNYSSELNVNALELDDSALYLCASSLGGLAGQFFGPGTRLTVL.

This clonotype was seen repeatedly, ten times or more. J is TRBJ1-4 and V is TRBV12-3 or TRBV12-4, with 7 bases aligning to TRBD1. V was clipped by 4 bases and J by 6 bases; unmatched bases: 11. This CDR3 is 16 amino acids long. For the CDR3, the DNA is TGTGCCAGCAGTTCCAGACAGGGAGGAGTTCATGAAAAACTGTTTTTT. It codes for CASSSRQGGVHEKLFF.

This clonotype was observed many times. The chain has TRBV28 and TRBJ2-1; 12 bases fit TRBD2. The V gene's germline CDR1 is MDHEN and CDR2 SYDVKM. After removal of 10 bases from V and 5 bases from J, the junction contained 15 bases not matched to a gene. CDR3 length: 17 amino acids. In DNA form, the CDR3 reads TGTGCCACCTCGACTAGCGGGAGTCTGGGCGGCAACAATGAGCAGTTCTTC. As protein: CATSTSGSLGGNNEQFF.

This clonotype came up many times. V gene TRBV28 combines with J gene TRBJ2-1, with unresolved D. Germline lookup yields CDR1 MDHEN and CDR2 SYDVKM. Trimming pared 5 bases from V and 0 bases from J, leaving 14 bases between. This CDR3 spans 16 amino acids. The CDR3, as DNA: TGTGCCAGCAGTCCCTACCAGGATTACTCCTACAATGAGCAGTTCTTC. This encodes CASSPYQDYSYNEQFF.

Ten or more counts support this clonotype. The V gene is TRBV12-3 or TRBV12-4, the J gene TRBJ2-1; 11 bases align to TRBD2. J was trimmed by 7 bases and V by 7 bases; bases with no gene match: 18. This CDR3 is built from 18 residues. CDR3 sequence (DNA): TGTGCCAGCACCCGAGGGCTAGCGGGGGGAGGGCCTTGGAATGAGCAGTTCTTC. Protein sequence: CASTRGLAGGGPWNEQFF.

This clonotype was counted at least ten times. The V and J genes are TRBV4-1 and TRBJ2-5; TRBD1 might be the D (6 bases). The CDR3 sequence is 15 residues long. The germline CDR1 and CDR2 sequences are MGHRA and YSYEKL. V was shortened by 2 bases and J by 5 bases, with 15 bases between the two germline ends. CDR3 nucleotides: TGCGCCAGCAGCCAAAGGGGGAGTAGGGGTGAGACCCAGTACTTC. Translation gives CASSQRGSRGETQYF.

This clonotype occurred many times. The J gene is TRBJ2-7, the V gene TRBV4-2; tentatively, D is TRBD2 (5 bases). Per germline, CDR1 LGHNA and CDR2 YNFKEQ. CDR3 length equals 14 residues. Trimming cost V 4 bases and J 3 bases, with 13 bases left between them. The CDR3 region is CASSLRLGGYEQYF. The CDR3 nucleotides read TGTGCCAGCAGCCTTCGACTCGGAGGCTACGAGCAGTACTTC.

V gene TRBV20-1 combines with J gene TRBJ2-6; D tentatively reads TRBD1 or TRBD2 (6 bases each). Germline assignment: CDR1 DFQATT and CDR2 SNEGSKA (reference sequence). This CDR3 spans 17 amino acids. Deletions cut 6 bases from V and 4 bases from J, with 22 bases between. This chain's CDR3 is CSAVWGAPGSGANVLTF. CDR3 DNA: TGCAGTGCCGTGTGGGGGGCCCCGGGGTCCGGGGCCAACGTCCTGACTTTC.

This clonotype was picked up many times. The CDR3 bases are TGTGCCATCAACACGGGCGCAGGCGACGGTCACACCTTC. It translates to CAINTGAGDGHTF. The V and J genes are TRBV10-3 and TRBJ1-2, with unresolved D. The germline CDR1 and CDR2 sequences are ENHRY and SYGVKD. CDR3 length: 13 residues. The V end lost 7 bases, the J end lost 12 bases, and 21 bases lay between the germline ends.

This clonotype was seen repeatedly, ten times or more. DNA of the CDR3: TGTGCCAGCAGTCGGTTTCCTGCGCGACCCAATGAGCAGTTCTTC. This codes for CASSRFPARPNEQFF. J is TRBJ2-1 and V is TRBV6-5; D gene uncertain. Trimming pared 5 bases from V and 6 bases from J, leaving 17 bases between. CDR3 length equals 15 residues. Looked up from germline, CDR1 is MNHEY and CDR2 is SVGAGI.

This chain links TRBV5-4 with TRBJ2-3; no firm D call. This CDR3 is 13 amino acids long. Germline CDR1 is SGHNT and CDR2 is YYREEE (reference sequence). Trimming stripped 0 bases from V and 6 bases from J, with 8 bases between. The CDR3 DNA sequence: TGTGCCAGCAGCTTGGGGTCGGGCGATACGCAGTATTTT. The encoded protein is CASSLGSGDTQYF.

The sample holds many counts of this clonotype. J is TRBJ1-1 and V is TRBV9, with no clear D. V was trimmed by 0 bases and J by 2 bases, leaving 5 bases between them. From germline, CDR1 is SGDLS and CDR2 YYNGEE. The CDR3 runs 13 residues. The CDR3 nucleotides read TGTGCCAGCAGCGTAGGCAGCAACACTGAAGCTTTCTTT. Protein product: CASSVGSNTEAFF.

This clonotype was seen repeatedly, ten times or more. This rearrangement joins TRBV4-1 to TRBJ2-3, with 7 bases lining up with TRBD2. V dropped 0 bases and J dropped 5; count of bases not matched to a gene: 17. Germline lookup yields CDR1 MGHRA and CDR2 YSYEKL. CDR3 length: 19 amino acids. The CDR3 loop is CASSQDSGLAEYRGDTQYF. The CDR3 DNA reads TGCGCCAGCAGCCAAGATTCCGGTCTAGCGGAGTACCGAGGAGATACGCAGTATTTT.

In its sample, this clonotype was seen a few times. The J gene is TRBJ2-1, the V gene TRBV2; 14 bases line up with TRBD2. Germline assignment: CDR1 SNHLY and CDR2 FYNNEI. Losses at the gene ends were 2 bases for V and 7 bases for J; bases not matched to a gene: 1. This CDR3 region has 15 residues. CDR3 sequence reads: CASSERTSGRNEQFF. The CDR3 DNA sequence: TGTGCCAGCAGTGAACGGACTAGCGGGAGGAATGAGCAGTTCTTC. Full variable domain (remainder filled in from reference TRBV2 and TRBJ2-1): EPEVTQTPSHQVTQMGQEVILRCVPISNHLYFYWYRQILGQKVEFLVSFYNNEISEKSEIFDDQFSVERPDGSNFTLKIRSTKLEDSAMYFCASSERTSGRNEQFFGPGTRLTVL.

This clonotype has at least ten counts. This chain uses TRBV6-5 with TRBJ2-7, with 8 bases identical to TRBD1. Germline V lookup: CDR1 MNHEY, CDR2 SVGAGI. The V and J ends lost 2 bases and 12 bases, in that order; junction bases with no gene match: 6. The CDR3 is made up of 12 amino acids. The CDR3 DNA sequence: TGTGCCAGCAGTTACGATGGACAGGGTCGGTACTTC. It encodes CASSYDGQGRYF.

This clonotype was found many times. The V and J genes are TRBV12-3 or TRBV12-4 and TRBJ1-5; D is unresolved. The CDR3 has 14 residues. V lost 4 bases, J lost 0 bases, and 7 bases lay in between. The CDR3 reads CASSSDHSNQPQHF. The DNA for the CDR3 is TGTGCCAGCAGTTCGGACCATAGCAATCAGCCCCAGCATTTT.

Ten or more counts support this clonotype. Written as DNA, the CDR3 is TGTGCCAGCAGCCAAGCTAGGACAAGACAAGAGACCCAGTACTTC. Its translation is CASSQARTRQETQYF. V gene TRBV3-1 combines with J gene TRBJ2-5; D perhaps matches TRBD1 (5 bases). The CDR3 has 15 residues. V was cut by 1 base and J by 2 bases, with 11 bases left in between. Germline CDR1 LGHDT, CDR2 YNNKEL (reference sequence).